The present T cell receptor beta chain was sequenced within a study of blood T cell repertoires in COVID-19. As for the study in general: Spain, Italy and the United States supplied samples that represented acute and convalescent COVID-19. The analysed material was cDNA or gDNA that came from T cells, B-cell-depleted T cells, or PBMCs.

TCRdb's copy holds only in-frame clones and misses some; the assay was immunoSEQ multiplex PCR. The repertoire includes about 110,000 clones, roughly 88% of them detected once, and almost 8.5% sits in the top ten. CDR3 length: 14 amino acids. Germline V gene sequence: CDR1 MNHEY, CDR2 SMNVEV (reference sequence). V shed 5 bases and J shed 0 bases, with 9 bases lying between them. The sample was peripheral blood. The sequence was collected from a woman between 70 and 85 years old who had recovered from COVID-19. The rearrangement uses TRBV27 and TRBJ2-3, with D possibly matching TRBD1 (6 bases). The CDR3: CASSDRSSTDTQYF. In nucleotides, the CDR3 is TGTGCCAGCAGTGACAGGTCTAGCACAGATACGCAGTATTTT.